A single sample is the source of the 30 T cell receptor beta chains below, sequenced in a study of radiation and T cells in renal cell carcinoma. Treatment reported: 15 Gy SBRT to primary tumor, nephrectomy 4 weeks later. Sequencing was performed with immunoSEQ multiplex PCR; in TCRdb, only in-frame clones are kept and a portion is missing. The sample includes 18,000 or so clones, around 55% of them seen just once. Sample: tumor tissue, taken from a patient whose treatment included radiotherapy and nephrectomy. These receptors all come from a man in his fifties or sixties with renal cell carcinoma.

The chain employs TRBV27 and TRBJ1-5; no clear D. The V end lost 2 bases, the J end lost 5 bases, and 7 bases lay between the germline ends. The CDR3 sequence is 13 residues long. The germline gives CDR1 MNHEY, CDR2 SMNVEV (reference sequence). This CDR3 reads CASSLEIDQPQHF. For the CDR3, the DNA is TGTGCCAGCAGTTTAGAAATAGATCAGCCCCAGCATTTT.

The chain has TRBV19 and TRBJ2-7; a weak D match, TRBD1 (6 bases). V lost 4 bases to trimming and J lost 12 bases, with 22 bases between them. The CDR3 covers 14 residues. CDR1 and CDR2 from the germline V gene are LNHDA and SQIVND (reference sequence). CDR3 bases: TGTGCCAGTAGTACGGACGCAGGGGCCAGGACTCCGTACTTC. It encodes CASSTDAGARTPYF.

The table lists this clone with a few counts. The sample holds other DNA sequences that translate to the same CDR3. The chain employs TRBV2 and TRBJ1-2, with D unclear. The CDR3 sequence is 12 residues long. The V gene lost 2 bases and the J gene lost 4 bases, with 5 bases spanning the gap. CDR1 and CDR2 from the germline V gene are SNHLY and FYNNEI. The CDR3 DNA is TGTGCCAGCAGTGAACGAAGCTATGGCTACACCTTC. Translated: CASSERSYGYTF.

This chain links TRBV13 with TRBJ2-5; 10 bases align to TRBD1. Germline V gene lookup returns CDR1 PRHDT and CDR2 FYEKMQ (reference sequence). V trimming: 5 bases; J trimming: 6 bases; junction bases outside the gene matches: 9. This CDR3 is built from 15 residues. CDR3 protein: CASSNRDRGVKTQYF. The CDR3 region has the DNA TGTGCCAGCAGCAACCGGGACAGGGGCGTGAAGACCCAGTACTTC. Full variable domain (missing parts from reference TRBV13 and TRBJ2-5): AAGVIQSPRHLIKEKRETATLKCYPIPRHDTVYWYQQGPGQDPQFLISFYEKMQSDKGSIPDRFSAQQFSDYHSELNMSSLELGDSALYFCASSNRDRGVKTQYFGPGTRLLVL.

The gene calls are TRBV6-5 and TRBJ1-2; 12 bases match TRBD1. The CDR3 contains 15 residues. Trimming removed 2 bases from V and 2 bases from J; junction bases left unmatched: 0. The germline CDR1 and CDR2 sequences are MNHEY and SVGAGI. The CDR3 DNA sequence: TGTGCCAGCAGTTACGGGACAGGGGGCAACTATGGCTACACCTTC. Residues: CASSYGTGGNYGYTF.

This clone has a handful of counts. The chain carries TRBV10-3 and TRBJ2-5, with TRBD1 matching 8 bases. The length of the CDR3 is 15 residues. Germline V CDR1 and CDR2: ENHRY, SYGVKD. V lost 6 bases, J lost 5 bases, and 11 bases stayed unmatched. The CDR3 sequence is CAIRQNSGGSETQYF. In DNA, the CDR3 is TGTGCCATCAGACAGAATTCAGGGGGCTCGGAGACCCAGTACTTC.

In nucleotides, the CDR3 is TGTGCCAGCAGCCCGGGAGGGAGGGGACGTGGGAACACTGAAGCTTTCTTT. It translates to CASSPGGRGRGNTEAFF. The rearrangement links TRBV5-4 to TRBJ1-1; D is possibly TRBD1 (5 bases). Germline loops: CDR1 SGHNT, CDR2 YYREEE (reference sequence). V lost 4 bases to trimming and J lost 1 base, with 20 bases between them. This CDR3 comprises 17 residues.

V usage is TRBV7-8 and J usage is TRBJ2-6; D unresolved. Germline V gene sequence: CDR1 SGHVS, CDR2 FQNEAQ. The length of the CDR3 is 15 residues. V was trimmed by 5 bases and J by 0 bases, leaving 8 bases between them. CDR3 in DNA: TGTGCCAGCAGCCTCGTTTTCTCTGGGGCCAACGTCCTGACTTTC. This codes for CASSLVFSGANVLTF.

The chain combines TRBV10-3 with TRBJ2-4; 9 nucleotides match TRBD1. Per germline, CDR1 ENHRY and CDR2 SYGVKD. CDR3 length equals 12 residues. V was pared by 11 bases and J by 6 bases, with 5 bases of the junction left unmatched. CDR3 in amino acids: CAAGGQGNIQYF. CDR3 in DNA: TGTGCCGCAGGGGGACAGGGAAACATTCAGTACTTC.

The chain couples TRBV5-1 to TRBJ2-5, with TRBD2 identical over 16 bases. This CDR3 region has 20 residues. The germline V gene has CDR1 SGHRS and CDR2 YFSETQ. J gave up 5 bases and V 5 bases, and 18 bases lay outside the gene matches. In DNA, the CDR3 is TGCGCCAGCAGGCCCGGGGGGCCTGGGACTAGCGGGAGGGCCCGGGAGACCCAGTACTTC. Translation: CASRPGGPGTSGRARETQYF. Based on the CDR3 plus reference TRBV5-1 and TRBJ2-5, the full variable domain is KAGVTQTPRYLIKTRGQQVTLSCSPISGHRSVSWYQQTPGQGLQFLFEYFSETQRNKGNFPGRFSGRQFSNSRSEMNVSTLELGDSALYLCASRPGGPGTSGRARETQYFGPGTRLLVL.

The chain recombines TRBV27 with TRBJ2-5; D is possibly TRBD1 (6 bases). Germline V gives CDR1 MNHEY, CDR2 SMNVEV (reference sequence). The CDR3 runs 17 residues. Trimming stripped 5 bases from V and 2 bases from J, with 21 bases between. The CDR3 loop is CASSPSPFWGRQETQYF. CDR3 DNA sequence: TGTGCCAGCAGTCCCTCCCCATTCTGGGGGCGGCAAGAGACCCAGTACTTC.

Written as DNA, the CDR3 is TGTGCCAGCAGCCAAGATCTAAAGAGCAACACTGAAGCTTTCTTT. Translation: CASSQDLKSNTEAFF. The V call is TRBV4-2, the J call TRBJ1-1; D ambiguous. V lost 0 bases, J lost 2 bases, and 10 bases lay in between. The CDR3 is made up of 15 amino acids. Germline assignment: CDR1 LGHNA and CDR2 YNFKEQ.

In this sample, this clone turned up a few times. CDR3 region: CAWNPRNTEAFF. The CDR3 nucleotides read TGTGCCTGGAACCCAAGGAACACTGAAGCTTTCTTT. The chain has TRBV30 and TRBJ1-1; D is undetermined. The germline V gene has CDR1 GTSNPN and CDR2 SVGIG (reference sequence). The CDR3 is made up of 12 amino acids. Trimming removed 4 bases from V and 1 base from J, with 7 bases in between.

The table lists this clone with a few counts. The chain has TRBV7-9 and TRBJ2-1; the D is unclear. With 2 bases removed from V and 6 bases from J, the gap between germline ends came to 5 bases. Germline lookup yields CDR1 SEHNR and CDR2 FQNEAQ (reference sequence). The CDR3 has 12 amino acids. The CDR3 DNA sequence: TGTGCCAGCAGCTTAAGTCCCAATGAGCAGTTCTTC. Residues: CASSLSPNEQFF. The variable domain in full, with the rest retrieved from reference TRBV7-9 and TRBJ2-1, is DTGVSQNPRHKITKRGQNVTFRCDPISEHNRLYWYRQTLGQGPEFLTYFQNEAQLEKSRLLSDRFSAERPKGSFSTLEIQRTEQGDSAMYLCASSLSPNEQFFGPGTRLTVL.

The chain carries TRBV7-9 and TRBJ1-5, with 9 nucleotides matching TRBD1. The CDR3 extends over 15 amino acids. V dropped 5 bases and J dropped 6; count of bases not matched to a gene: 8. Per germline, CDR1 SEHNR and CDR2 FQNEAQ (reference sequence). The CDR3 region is CASSPQGAGSQPQHF. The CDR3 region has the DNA TGTGCCAGCAGCCCACAGGGGGCCGGGAGTCAGCCCCAGCATTTT.

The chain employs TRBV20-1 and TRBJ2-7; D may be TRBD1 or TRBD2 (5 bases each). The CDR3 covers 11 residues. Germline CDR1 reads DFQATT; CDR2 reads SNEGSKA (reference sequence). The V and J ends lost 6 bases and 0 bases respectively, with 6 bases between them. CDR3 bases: TGCAGTGCCGGGACCTCCTACGAGCAGTACTTC. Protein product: CSAGTSYEQYF.

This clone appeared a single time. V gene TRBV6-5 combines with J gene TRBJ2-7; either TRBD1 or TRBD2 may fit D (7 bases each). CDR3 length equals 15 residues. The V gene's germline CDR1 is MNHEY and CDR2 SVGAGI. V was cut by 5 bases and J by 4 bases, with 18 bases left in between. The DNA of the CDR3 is TGTGCCAGCAGTCGCAGGGGGGGATCGGCTTACGAGCAGTACTTC. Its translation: CASSRRGGSAYEQYF.

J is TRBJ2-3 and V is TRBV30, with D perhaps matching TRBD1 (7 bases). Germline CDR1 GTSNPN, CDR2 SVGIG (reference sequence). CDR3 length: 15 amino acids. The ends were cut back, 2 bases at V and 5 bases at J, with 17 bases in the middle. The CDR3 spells CAWSIAGGHGDTQYF. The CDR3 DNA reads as TGTGCCTGGAGTATTGCAGGGGGGCATGGAGATACGCAGTATTTT.

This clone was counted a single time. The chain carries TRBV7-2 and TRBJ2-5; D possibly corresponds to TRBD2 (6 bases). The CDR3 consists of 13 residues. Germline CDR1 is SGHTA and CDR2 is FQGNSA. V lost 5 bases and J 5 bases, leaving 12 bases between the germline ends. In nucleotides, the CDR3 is TGTGCCAGCAGCCCCCCAGGGAGGGAGACCCAGTACTTC. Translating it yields CASSPPGRETQYF.

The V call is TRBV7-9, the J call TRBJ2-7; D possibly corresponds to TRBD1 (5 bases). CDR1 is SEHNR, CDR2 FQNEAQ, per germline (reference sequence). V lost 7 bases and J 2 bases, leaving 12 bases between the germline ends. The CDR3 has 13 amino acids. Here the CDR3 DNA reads TGTGCCAGCATTGGAAACAGGCCCTACGAGCAGTACTTC. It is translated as CASIGNRPYEQYF. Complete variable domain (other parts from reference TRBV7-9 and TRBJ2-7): DTGVSQNPRHKITKRGQNVTFRCDPISEHNRLYWYRQTLGQGPEFLTYFQNEAQLEKSRLLSDRFSAERPKGSFSTLEIQRTEQGDSAMYLCASIGNRPYEQYFGPGTRLTVT.

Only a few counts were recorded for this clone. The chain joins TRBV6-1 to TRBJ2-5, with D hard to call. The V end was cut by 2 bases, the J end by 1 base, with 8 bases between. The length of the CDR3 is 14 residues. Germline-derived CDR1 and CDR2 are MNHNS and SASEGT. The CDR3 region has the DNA TGTGCCAGCAGTGAAAGCCGGGCCCAAGAGACCCAGTACTTC. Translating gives CASSESRAQETQYF.

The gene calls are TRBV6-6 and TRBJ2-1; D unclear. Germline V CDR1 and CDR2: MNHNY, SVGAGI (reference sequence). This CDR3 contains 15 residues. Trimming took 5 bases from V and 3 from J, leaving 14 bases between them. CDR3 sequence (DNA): TGTGCCAGCAGTCAAAGTAGTCTAAACTACAATGAGCAGTTCTTC. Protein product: CASSQSSLNYNEQFF.

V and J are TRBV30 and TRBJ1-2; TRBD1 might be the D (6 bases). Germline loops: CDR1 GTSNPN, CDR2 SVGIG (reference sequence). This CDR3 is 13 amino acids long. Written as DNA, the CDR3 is TGTGAGTGGAGACGGGGGGCAGGGTATGGCTACACCTTC. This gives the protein CEWRRGAGYGYTF. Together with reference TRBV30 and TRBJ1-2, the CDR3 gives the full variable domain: SQTIHQWPATLVQPVGSPLSLECTVEGTSNPNLYWYRQAAGRGLQLLFYSVGIGQISSEVPQNLSASRPQDRQFILSSKKLLLSDSGFYLCEWRRGAGYGYTFGSGTRLTVV.

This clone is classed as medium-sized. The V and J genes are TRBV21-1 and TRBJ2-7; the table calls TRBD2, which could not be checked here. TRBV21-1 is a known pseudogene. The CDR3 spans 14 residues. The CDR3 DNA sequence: TGTGCCAGCAGCAAAGGGGTAGGAGGTGAAGAGCAGTACTTC. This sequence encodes CASSKGVGGEEQYF.

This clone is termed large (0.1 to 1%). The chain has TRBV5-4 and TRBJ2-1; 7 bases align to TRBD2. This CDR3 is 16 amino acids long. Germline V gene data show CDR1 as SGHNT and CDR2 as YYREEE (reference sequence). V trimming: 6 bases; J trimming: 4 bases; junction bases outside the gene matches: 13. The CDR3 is CASTSATGGLYNEQFF. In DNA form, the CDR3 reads TGTGCCAGCACCTCCGCAACGGGAGGACTATACAATGAGCAGTTCTTC.

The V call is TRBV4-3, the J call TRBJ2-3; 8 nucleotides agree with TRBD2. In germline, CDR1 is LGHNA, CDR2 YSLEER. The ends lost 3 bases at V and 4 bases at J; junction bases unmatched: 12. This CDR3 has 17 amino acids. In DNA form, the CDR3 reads TGCGCCAGCAGCCACGGCTCTATAGCGGGGTGGGCAGATACGCAGTATTTT. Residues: CASSHGSIAGWADTQYF.

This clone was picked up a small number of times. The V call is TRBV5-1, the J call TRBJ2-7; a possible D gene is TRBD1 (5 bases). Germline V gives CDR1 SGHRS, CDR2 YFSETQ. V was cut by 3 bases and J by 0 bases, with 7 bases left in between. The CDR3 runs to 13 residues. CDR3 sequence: CASSSDNSYEQYF. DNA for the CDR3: TGCGCCAGCAGCTCGGACAACTCCTACGAGCAGTACTTC.

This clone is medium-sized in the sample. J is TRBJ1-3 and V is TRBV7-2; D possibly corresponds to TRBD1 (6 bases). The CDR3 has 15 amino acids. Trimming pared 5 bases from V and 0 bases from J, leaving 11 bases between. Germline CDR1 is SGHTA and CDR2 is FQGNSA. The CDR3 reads CASSQTGISGNTIYF. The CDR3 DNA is TGTGCCAGCAGCCAAACAGGGATCTCTGGAAACACCATATATTTT.

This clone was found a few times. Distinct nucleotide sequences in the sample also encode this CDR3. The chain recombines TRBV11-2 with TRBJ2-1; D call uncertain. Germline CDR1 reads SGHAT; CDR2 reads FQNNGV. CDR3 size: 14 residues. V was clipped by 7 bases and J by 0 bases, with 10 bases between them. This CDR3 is CASTDRSSYNEQFF. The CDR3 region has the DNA TGTGCCAGCACCGACCGGAGCTCCTACAATGAGCAGTTCTTC. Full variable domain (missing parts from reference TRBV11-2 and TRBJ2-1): EAGVAQSPRYKIIEKRQSVAFWCNPISGHATLYWYQQILGQGPKLLIQFQNNGVVDDSQLPKDRFSAERLKGVDSTLKIQPAKLEDSAVYLCASTDRSSYNEQFFGPGTRLTVL.

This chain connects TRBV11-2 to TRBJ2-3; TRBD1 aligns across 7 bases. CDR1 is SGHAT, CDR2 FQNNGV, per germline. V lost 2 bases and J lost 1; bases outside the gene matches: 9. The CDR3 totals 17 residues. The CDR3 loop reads CASSLRGTVRGTDTQYF. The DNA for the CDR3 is TGTGCCAGCAGCTTAAGAGGGACAGTACGGGGCACAGATACGCAGTATTTT.